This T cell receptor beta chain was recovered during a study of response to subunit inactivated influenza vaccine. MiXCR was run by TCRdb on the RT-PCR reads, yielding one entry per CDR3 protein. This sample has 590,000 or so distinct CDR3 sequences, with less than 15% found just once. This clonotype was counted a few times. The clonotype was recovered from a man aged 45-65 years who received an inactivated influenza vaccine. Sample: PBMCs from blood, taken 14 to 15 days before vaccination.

CDR3 region: CASSPYRGRRGYTF. In nucleotides, the CDR3 is TGTGCCAGCAGCCCATACAGGGGAAGAAGGGGCTACACCTTC. This chain connects TRBV7-2 to TRBJ1-2; 7 bases fit TRBD1. Germline V gene sequence: CDR1 SGHTA, CDR2 FQGNSA. This CDR3 has 14 amino acids. Unmatched junction bases numbered 11, after V lost 5 bases and J lost 8 bases. Full variable domain (outside the CDR3, taken from reference TRBV7-2 and TRBJ1-2): GAGVSQSPSNKVTEKGKDVELRCDPISGHTALYWYRQSLGQGLEFLIYFQGNSAPDKSGLPSDRFSAERTGGSVSTLTIQRTQQEDSAVYLCASSPYRGRRGYTFGSGTRLTVV.